This T cell receptor (beta chain) was retrieved from a study of blood T cell repertoires in COVID-19. Only in-frame clones appear in the TCRdb table, and some are missing; sequencing was by immunoSEQ multiplex PCR. This table holds over 600,000 clones, more than 80% found once. V shed 0 bases and J 7 bases; nucleotides not matched to a gene: 10. CDR3 length: 16 residues. In germline, CDR1 is SGHVS, CDR2 FQNEAQ. The chain combines TRBV7-8 with TRBJ1-2, with TRBD1 matching 8 bases. The sequencing input was peripheral blood. This TCR was recovered from a woman younger than 30 with acute or convalescent COVID-19. The CDR3 sequence: CASSLARSVDRGGYTF. CDR3 DNA: TGTGCCAGCAGCTTAGCGCGCTCCGTCGACAGGGGTGGCTACACCTTC.